This TCR beta chain was captured in a study of T cells in narcolepsy. The table came from immunoSEQ multiplex PCR; TCRdb's copy has only in-frame clones and leaves some out. The table has 20,000 to 30,000 clones, 50% to 65% seen once. This CDR3 region has 16 residues. Germline CDR1 is MDHEN and CDR2 is SYDVKM. The V and J ends lost 2 bases and 1 base, in that order; junction bases with no gene match: 7. Sequenced material: memory (CD45RA-) CD4+ T cells from blood. The sequence came from a human donor in good health. V is TRBV28 and J is TRBJ2-5; 7 bases agree with TRBD1. The CDR3 nucleotides are TGTGCCAGCAGTTTAGGCAGGGGGAGACTCCAAGAGACCCAGTACTTC. Translated: CASSLGRGRLQETQYF.